The 26 T cell receptor beta chains reported below all come from one sample, sequenced in a study of cytomegalovirus exposure and HLA in healthy donors. Primers: 60 Vbeta forward and 13 Jbeta reverse. Produced via immunoSEQ multiplex PCR; TCRdb's table is partial and in-frame only. The table has about 91,000 clones, 80% to 90% seen once. The sample consisted of PBMCs. The origin of the receptors is a man younger than 30 in good health and CMV-seronegative.

V is TRBV5-1 and J is TRBJ1-6; possible D gene TRBD1, 6 bases. Trimming cost V 6 bases and J 5 bases, with 21 bases left between them. The CDR3 is 17 amino acids. The germline gives CDR1 SGHRS, CDR2 YFSETQ. CDR3 bases: TGCGCCAGCAAGGAGCTATCGGGGGGCGCAAATAATTCACCCCTCCACTTT. This encodes CASKELSGGANNSPLHF.

V usage is TRBV5-1 and J usage is TRBJ2-1; no clear D. The CDR3 loop spans 15 amino acids. The germline V gene encodes CDR1 SGHRS and CDR2 YFSETQ. V was trimmed by 0 bases and J by 4 bases, leaving 11 bases between them. In nucleotides, the CDR3 is TGCGCCAGCAGCTTGGCCCCCCCATCATACAATGAGCAGTTCTTC. Its translation: CASSLAPPSYNEQFF.

The CDR3 nucleotides read TGTGCCAGCTCACCGGAGGGATATAGCAATCAGCCCCAGCATTTT. Protein product: CASSPEGYSNQPQHF. The V gene is TRBV18, the J gene TRBJ1-5; the D is unclear. V was cut by 3 bases and J by 0 bases, with 9 bases left in between. Germline CDR1 is KGHSH and CDR2 is LQKENI. The length of the CDR3 is 15 residues.

This chain connects TRBV11-2 to TRBJ1-6; D not resolved. Trimming left V 2 bases short and J 8 bases short, with 4 bases between. Germline CDR1 is SGHAT and CDR2 is FQNNGV. The CDR3 loop spans 12 amino acids. Here the CDR3 reads CASSLFDSPLHF. Here the CDR3 DNA reads TGTGCCAGCAGCTTATTCGATTCACCCCTCCACTTT.

V and J are TRBV7-9 and TRBJ2-5, with 7 bases lining up with TRBD1. From germline, CDR1 is SEHNR and CDR2 FQNEAQ (reference sequence). After removal of 0 bases from V and 2 bases from J, the junction contained 3 bases not matched to a gene. This CDR3 is 15 amino acids long. CDR3 protein: CASSLAQGDQETQYF. The DNA of the CDR3 is TGTGCCAGCAGCTTAGCCCAGGGGGATCAAGAGACCCAGTACTTC.

The J gene is TRBJ2-1, the V gene TRBV7-9; 10 positions agree with TRBD2. The length of the CDR3 is 19 residues. Trimming at V came to 5 bases and at J to 8 bases, leaving 21 bases not matched to a gene. Germline loops: CDR1 SEHNR, CDR2 FQNEAQ (reference sequence). CDR3 nucleotide sequence: TGTGCCAGCAGCCCCCCAGGCGGGCCCCCACTAGCGGGGAGAGATGAGCAGTTCTTC. Protein sequence: CASSPPGGPPLAGRDEQFF.

The rearrangement links TRBV18 to TRBJ1-2, with D uncertain. The CDR3 is 13 residues long. V was clipped by 2 bases and J by 4 bases, with 8 bases between them. Germline CDR1 KGHSH, CDR2 LQKENI. The CDR3 here is CASSPTDSYGYTF. The DNA of the CDR3 is TGTGCCAGCTCACCAACAGATTCCTATGGCTACACCTTC.

The table lists this clone with a few counts. This chain links TRBV19 with TRBJ2-4; D is perhaps TRBD1 (6 bases). Germline V gene data show CDR1 as LNHDA and CDR2 as SQIVND (reference sequence). The CDR3 has 12 residues. Trimming stripped 10 bases from V and 3 bases from J, with 10 bases between. CDR3 amino acids: CATGQSKNIQYF. Here the CDR3 DNA reads TGTGCCACCGGACAGAGCAAAAACATTCAGTACTTC.

V and J are TRBV27 and TRBJ1-5; 9 positions match TRBD1. The CDR3 is 14 amino acids. V trimming: 6 bases; J trimming: 5 bases; junction bases outside the gene matches: 5. Germline loops: CDR1 MNHEY, CDR2 SMNVEV (reference sequence). The CDR3: CASRHRGQDQPQHF. DNA of the CDR3: TGTGCCAGCAGGCACAGGGGGCAGGATCAGCCCCAGCATTTT.

The chain joins TRBV11-2 to TRBJ2-1; D perhaps matches TRBD2 (6 bases). This CDR3 comprises 14 residues. V lost 5 bases and J 3 bases, leaving 11 bases between the germline ends. Germline-derived CDR1 and CDR2 are SGHAT and FQNNGV. In DNA form, the CDR3 reads TGTGCCAGCAGCGTCACGACTAGCTACAATGAGCAGTTCTTC. Its protein product is CASSVTTSYNEQFF.

This chain joins TRBV9 and TRBJ1-4; no firm D call. There are 14 residues in the CDR3. Germline loops: CDR1 SGDLS, CDR2 YYNGEE. Trimming took off 1 base at V and 4 bases at J, with 8 bases between the two ends. The CDR3 bases are TGTGCCAGCAGCGTACGGGAGGGTAATGAAAAACTGTTTTTT. Protein sequence: CASSVREGNEKLFF.

In regard to this clone: One junction end disagrees with the germline gene, perhaps due to a read error. The gene calls are TRBV7-9 and TRBJ2-7; D is uncertain. CDR1 and CDR2 from the germline V gene are SEHNR and FQNEAQ (reference sequence). The CDR3 has 12 residues. The CDR3 bases are TGTTCCAGCAGCGAGAGCTCCTACGAGCAGTACTTC. Protein: CSSSESSYEQYF.

The chain recombines TRBV11-2 with TRBJ2-5; 7 bases are a match to TRBD2. The CDR3 loop spans 16 amino acids. V lost 7 bases and J lost 5; bases outside the gene matches: 16. Germline assignment: CDR1 SGHAT and CDR2 FQNNGV. This CDR3 reads CASNPNGAGLRETQYF. The CDR3 nucleotides read TGTGCCAGCAACCCGAACGGAGCGGGATTACGGGAGACCCAGTACTTC.

The rearrangement links TRBV4-3 to TRBJ1-6; TRBD1 matches at 8 bases. Germline loops: CDR1 LGHNA, CDR2 YSLEER. This CDR3 comprises 18 residues. V trimming: 1 base; J trimming: 2 bases; junction bases outside the gene matches: 7. This CDR3 is CASSQGPDRDPYNSPLHF. DNA for the CDR3: TGCGCCAGCAGCCAAGGCCCGGACAGGGATCCCTATAATTCACCCCTCCACTTT.

This clone appeared a single time. This chain joins TRBV29-1 and TRBJ2-3; TRBD1 aligns across 9 bases. This CDR3 has 14 amino acids. The J segment lost 2 bases and the V segment lost 5 bases, leaving 5 bases of the junction unmatched. From germline, CDR1 is SQVTM and CDR2 ANQGSEA. The CDR3 DNA reads as TGCAGCGTTACCGGGACAGGGTACACAGATACGCAGTATTTT. Protein: CSVTGTGYTDTQYF.

The rearrangement links TRBV30 to TRBJ2-7; TRBD2 matches at 11 bases. After removal of 2 bases from V and 6 bases from J, the junction contained 15 bases not matched to a gene. CDR3 length equals 17 residues. The V gene's germline CDR1 is GTSNPN and CDR2 SVGIG (reference sequence). CDR3 in DNA: TGTGCCTGGAGTACCCGATTCGCTAGCGGGAGGATTATCGAGCAGTACTTC. This gives the protein CAWSTRFASGRIIEQYF.

The genes are TRBV5-1 and TRBJ1-2, with 9 bases identical to TRBD1. Trimming took 0 bases from V and 8 from J; bases not matched to a gene: 5. Germline assignment: CDR1 SGHRS and CDR2 YFSETQ. The CDR3 contains 14 residues. CDR3 region: CASSLASGTGGYTF. The CDR3 DNA sequence: TGCGCCAGCAGCTTGGCTTCAGGGACAGGGGGCTACACCTTC.

The V call is TRBV30, the J call TRBJ2-7; D is unresolved. V was pared by 0 bases and J by 0 bases, with 6 bases between. The CDR3 extends over 13 amino acids. From germline, CDR1 is GTSNPN and CDR2 SVGIG (reference sequence). CDR3 sequence (DNA): TGTGCCTGGAGTGTAGTCTACTCCTACGAGCAGTACTTC. It codes for CAWSVVYSYEQYF.

V and J are TRBV4-3 and TRBJ2-1; TRBD2 might be the D (7 bases). The V gene lost 0 bases and the J gene lost 10 bases, with 13 bases spanning the gap. The germline gives CDR1 LGHNA, CDR2 YSLEER. CDR3 length equals 14 residues. As DNA, the CDR3 is TGCGCCAGCAGCCAAGAATTTTCGGGGGGCGAGCAGTTCTTC. It yields the protein CASSQEFSGGEQFF.

The rearrangement joins TRBV19 to TRBJ2-5; D gene ambiguous. Germline lookup yields CDR1 LNHDA and CDR2 SQIVND (reference sequence). V was trimmed by 4 bases and J by 0 bases, leaving 3 bases between them. The CDR3 consists of 12 residues. The CDR3 sequence is CASSSDQETQYF. Written as DNA, the CDR3 is TGTGCCAGTAGTAGCGACCAAGAGACCCAGTACTTC.

The count of this clone is one. The rearrangement uses TRBV11-2 and TRBJ2-1; possibly TRBD2 for D (6 bases). The CDR3 runs 13 residues. The ends were cut back, 0 bases at V and 12 bases at J, with 12 bases in the middle. CDR1 is SGHAT and CDR2 is FQNNGV in the germline V gene. CDR3 protein: CASSLESWGGQFF. CDR3 coding DNA: TGTGCCAGCAGCTTAGAGAGTTGGGGAGGGCAGTTCTTC.

The rearrangement joins TRBV5-1 to TRBJ2-2, with D uncertain. Trimming cost V 3 bases and J 1 base, with 10 bases left between them. The V gene's germline CDR1 is SGHRS and CDR2 YFSETQ. The CDR3 length is 15 residues. CDR3 residues: CASSSEALNTGELFF. CDR3 DNA sequence: TGCGCCAGCAGCTCCGAGGCTTTGAACACCGGGGAGCTGTTTTTT.

The chain couples TRBV6-1 to TRBJ2-7; TRBD2 might be the D (5 bases). Germline V gene data show CDR1 as MNHNS and CDR2 as SASEGT. The CDR3 spans 16 residues. V dropped 0 bases and J dropped 0 bases, with 12 bases sitting between them. CDR3 residues: CASSEASASPSYEQYF. CDR3 bases: TGTGCCAGCAGTGAAGCAAGTGCTAGCCCCTCCTACGAGCAGTACTTC.

V is TRBV5-5 and J is TRBJ2-5, with D possibly TRBD2 on 6 matching bases. CDR1 and CDR2 from the germline V gene are SGHKS and YYEKEE (reference sequence). With 0 bases removed from V and 0 bases from J, the gap between germline ends came to 9 bases. This CDR3 is built from 15 residues. The CDR3 here is CASSLASANQETQYF. The CDR3 nucleotides read TGTGCCAGCAGCTTGGCTAGCGCCAACCAAGAGACCCAGTACTTC.

This clone came up a few times. This chain connects TRBV4-1 to TRBJ2-7; 8 bases are shared with TRBD2. The CDR3 runs 15 residues. The germline CDR1 and CDR2 sequences are MGHRA and YSYEKL. V gave up 1 base and J gave up 4 bases; unmatched junction bases: 6. This CDR3 reads CASSQGSGRRYEQYF. In nucleotides, the CDR3 is TGCGCCAGCAGCCAAGGGAGCGGGAGAAGGTACGAGCAGTACTTC.

V and J are TRBV7-2 and TRBJ2-3; D not certain. The CDR3 runs to 12 residues. The germline V gene encodes CDR1 SGHTA and CDR2 FQGNSA. Deletions cut 2 bases from V and 6 bases from J, with 6 bases between. The chain's CDR3 is CASSLSYDTQYF. The CDR3 nucleotides read TGTGCCAGCAGCTTATCGTATGATACGCAGTATTTT.